The 20 T cell receptor beta chains below come from one sample, sequenced in a study of cytomegalovirus exposure and HLA in healthy donors. Clones were sequenced by immunoSEQ multiplex PCR, and TCRdb holds only the in-frame ones, with some missing. The profile shows 35,000 to 50,000 clones, roughly 90% of them singletons. The sequenced sample consisted of PBMCs. The origin of the receptors is a man aged 18 to 29 in good health and CMV-seronegative.

This rearrangement joins TRBV5-6 to TRBJ2-3, with 10 bases lining up with TRBD2. The CDR3 consists of 16 residues. Germline assignment: CDR1 SGHDT and CDR2 YYEEEE. The V and J ends lost 1 base and 4 bases, in that order; junction bases with no gene match: 6. In DNA, the CDR3 is TGTGCCAGCAGCTTGCGGCCAGCGGGAGGGCCAGATACGCAGTATTTT. Translation gives CASSLRPAGGPDTQYF.

The J gene is TRBJ2-7, the V gene TRBV27, with 11 bases identical to TRBD2. The CDR3 has 14 residues. V lost 6 bases to trimming and J lost 4 bases; unmatched junction nucleotides: 5. CDR1 is MNHEY and CDR2 is SMNVEV in the germline V gene (reference sequence). This CDR3 is CASSRLAGGYEQYF. For the CDR3, the DNA is TGTGCCAGCAGCCGATTAGCGGGAGGGTACGAGCAGTACTTC.

The V call is TRBV5-6, the J call TRBJ1-1; D perhaps matches TRBD1 (5 bases). Per the germline V gene, CDR1 is SGHDT and CDR2 is YYEEEE. The CDR3 contains 17 residues. The V and J ends lost 1 base and 0 bases respectively, with 16 bases between them. The CDR3 here is CASSLYHGGVLNTEAFF. The DNA for the CDR3 is TGTGCCAGCAGCTTGTACCACGGGGGGGTATTGAACACTGAAGCTTTCTTT.

This rearrangement joins TRBV6-6 to TRBJ1-1; the match to TRBD1 covers 8 bases. The V and J ends lost 2 bases and 6 bases, in that order; junction bases with no gene match: 5. Germline assignment: CDR1 MNHNY and CDR2 SVGAGI (reference sequence). The CDR3 consists of 14 residues. The CDR3 DNA reads as TGTGCCAGCAGTTACCAACGGACAGGGTCTGAAGCTTTCTTT. Translation gives CASSYQRTGSEAFF.

This rearrangement joins TRBV15 to TRBJ2-1, with 8 bases that match TRBD1. CDR1 and CDR2 from the germline V gene are LNHNV and YYDKDF (reference sequence). The CDR3 is 17 amino acids. The trim removed 3 bases at V and 2 bases at J, leaving 9 bases unmatched. The CDR3 DNA sequence: TGTGCCACCAGCAGTCGAACAGGGGGAAGAACCTACAATGAGCAGTTCTTC. Translating it yields CATSSRTGGRTYNEQFF.

The gene calls are TRBV4-3 and TRBJ2-6; D may be TRBD2 (5 bases). V was pared by 0 bases and J by 0 bases, with 12 bases between. The CDR3 is made up of 18 amino acids. Germline-derived CDR1 and CDR2 are LGHNA and YSLEER. This chain's CDR3 is CASSQDAGINSGANVLTF. Here the CDR3 DNA reads TGCGCCAGCAGCCAAGATGCGGGCATTAACTCTGGGGCCAACGTCCTGACTTTC.

The gene calls are TRBV28 and TRBJ2-7; possibly TRBD2 for D (5 bases). In germline, CDR1 is MDHEN, CDR2 SYDVKM. Trimming cost V 2 bases and J 0 bases, with 11 bases left between them. This CDR3 has 15 amino acids. The CDR3 region has the DNA TGTGCCAGCAGTTTAAGCAGTGGGAGCTCCTACGAGCAGTACTTC. This encodes CASSLSSGSSYEQYF. The full variable domain, completed using reference TRBV28 and TRBJ2-7, is DVKVTQSSRYLVKRTGEKVFLECVQDMDHENMFWYRQDPGLGLRLIYFSYDVKMKEKGDIPEGYSVSREKKERFSLILESASTNQTSMYLCASSLSSGSSYEQYFGPGTRLTVT.

This clone appeared a single time. The chain combines TRBV5-1 with TRBJ1-4, with D possibly TRBD1 on 5 matching bases. The CDR3 runs 15 residues. V was pared by 2 bases and J by 5 bases, with 13 bases between. CDR1 is SGHRS, CDR2 YFSETQ, per germline. The CDR3 spells CASSLDRPRNEKLFF. The CDR3, as DNA: TGCGCCAGCAGCTTAGACAGACCTAGGAATGAAAAACTGTTTTTT.

This clone was observed once. This chain uses TRBV28 with TRBJ1-5; 12 positions match TRBD1. The CDR3 extends over 14 amino acids. V shed 9 bases, J shed 6 bases, and the junction held 6 bases outside the gene matches. From germline, CDR1 is MDHEN and CDR2 SYDVKM. The CDR3 nucleotides are TGTGCCAGTACCGGGACAGGGGGCATTCAGCCCCAGCATTTT. It encodes CASTGTGGIQPQHF.

The chain is built from TRBV6-5 and TRBJ2-7; unclear D gene. Germline CDR1 MNHEY, CDR2 SVGAGI. The V gene lost 8 bases and the J gene lost 2 bases, with 10 bases spanning the gap. This CDR3 spans 12 amino acids. The CDR3 DNA follows: TGTGCCAGCGCTAACAGACCCTACGAGCAGTACTTC. This gives the protein CASANRPYEQYF.

V is TRBV6-1 and J is TRBJ2-3, with 9 bases identical to TRBD1. CDR3 size: 14 residues. The germline CDR1 and CDR2 sequences are MNHNS and SASEGT. V dropped 3 bases and J dropped 9; count of bases not matched to a gene: 7. The CDR3 DNA reads TGTGCCAGCAGTGACGATCACAGGGGGCTCACGCAGTATTTT. Its protein product is CASSDDHRGLTQYF.

The chain carries TRBV29-1 and TRBJ2-4; TRBD1 might be the D (6 bases). V lost 4 bases to trimming and J lost 8 bases, with 15 bases between them. Germline loops: CDR1 SQVTM, CDR2 ANQGSEA. The CDR3 has 13 residues. The CDR3 is CSVGQVLGDIQYF. The CDR3 DNA sequence: TGCAGCGTTGGACAGGTTTTGGGGGACATTCAGTACTTC.

This sequence joins TRBV7-9 and TRBJ1-5, with a possible D match to TRBD1 (6 bases). The CDR3 totals 11 residues. V lost 4 bases, J lost 11 bases, and 9 bases lay in between. Germline loops: CDR1 SEHNR, CDR2 FQNEAQ (reference sequence). This CDR3 reads CASSSGETQHF. CDR3 bases: TGTGCCAGCAGCTCAGGGGAGACCCAGCATTTT.

The rearrangement uses TRBV14 and TRBJ2-3; the D is unclear. The V gene's germline CDR1 is SGHDN and CDR2 FVKESK. The V and J ends lost 4 bases and 3 bases respectively, with 11 bases between them. The CDR3 extends over 14 amino acids. The CDR3 loop is CASSRRHETDTQYF. The DNA of the CDR3 is TGTGCCAGCAGCCGCCGACATGAGACAGATACGCAGTATTTT.

This chain connects TRBV18 to TRBJ2-1; possibly TRBD2 for D (5 bases). This CDR3 region has 11 residues. The V gene's germline CDR1 is KGHSH and CDR2 LQKENI. The ends were cut back, 3 bases at V and 10 bases at J, with 7 bases in the middle. The CDR3 is CASSPGNEQFF. The CDR3 region has the DNA TGTGCCAGCTCACCCGGGAACGAGCAGTTCTTC.

The V call is TRBV6-4, the J call TRBJ2-3; 11 nucleotides match TRBD2. This CDR3 contains 14 residues. Trimming took 3 bases from V and 10 from J; bases not matched to a gene: 6. Germline V gives CDR1 MRHNA, CDR2 SNTAGT. CDR3 in DNA: TGTGCCAGCAGTGATAGTAGCGGGGGGGCCGCGCAGTATTTT. Its protein is CASSDSSGGAAQYF.

The V call is TRBV6-5, the J call TRBJ2-7, with TRBD2 as a possible D gene (6 bases). The CDR3 length is 14 residues. Germline lookup yields CDR1 MNHEY and CDR2 SVGAGI. Trimming left V 11 bases short and J 3 bases short, with 20 bases between. The CDR3 spells CAAGRLGSYYEQYF. DNA for the CDR3: TGTGCCGCGGGGCGCCTGGGTAGCTACTACGAGCAGTACTTC.

The chain carries TRBV5-4 and TRBJ2-5; 14 nucleotides agree with TRBD2. V was pared by 5 bases and J by 5 bases, with 5 bases of the junction left unmatched. The CDR3 sequence is 15 residues long. The germline V gene has CDR1 SGHNT and CDR2 YYREEE (reference sequence). The CDR3: CASRSGTSGGETQYF. In nucleotides, the CDR3 is TGTGCCAGCAGATCCGGGACTAGCGGGGGTGAGACCCAGTACTTC. The full variable domain, completed using reference TRBV5-4 and TRBJ2-5, is ETGVTQSPTHLIKTRGQQVTLRCSSQSGHNTVSWYQQALGQGPQFIFQYYREEENGRGNFPPRFSGLQFPNYSSELNVNALELDDSALYLCASRSGTSGGETQYFGPGTRLLVL.

V usage is TRBV30 and J usage is TRBJ2-3; 10 nucleotides agree with TRBD2. The CDR3 runs to 15 residues. V gave up 3 bases and J gave up 8 bases; unmatched junction bases: 11. In germline, CDR1 is GTSNPN, CDR2 SVGIG (reference sequence). For the CDR3, the DNA is TGTGCCTGGAGGGTCCGGGCTAGCGGGGGTCGTACGCAGTATTTT. Amino acids: CAWRVRASGGRTQYF.

The count of this clone is one. The chain recombines TRBV14 with TRBJ2-3; TRBD2 matches 9 bases. The CDR3 is 18 residues long. Germline V lookup: CDR1 SGHDN, CDR2 FVKESK. The V segment lost 4 bases and the J segment 4 bases; nucleotides outside the gene matches: 15. The CDR3 bases are TGTGCCAGCAGCCCACAGCGGGGGGACCCCTCATGGGCAGATACGCAGTATTTT. Translating it yields CASSPQRGDPSWADTQYF.